Reported below is one T cell receptor beta chain. As yet, its antigen is unknown. These data belong to a study of shared clonotypes between healthy human individuals. Study findings and constraints: Naive subsets tended to show greater estimated richness than memory subsets. Despite large depth, sorted-subset datasets appeared incompletely sequenced.

The assay was immunoSEQ multiplex PCR, and TCRdb's table has in-frame clones only and misses some. This table holds some 2,500,000 clones, 90% to 95% found once. V gave up 0 bases and J gave up 2 bases, with 7 bases separating them. This CDR3 has 14 amino acids. The germline V gene has CDR1 SGHRS and CDR2 YFSETQ. This clonotype was sampled from a man in his late teens or twenties in good health. Some clones in this sample may be carry-over from other donors' samples. Sequenced material: naive CD4+ T cells from PBMCs. Subset meaning: CD45RA+ positively selected. The chain is built from TRBV5-1 and TRBJ2-3; no definite D call. The CDR3 nucleotides are TGCGCCAGCAGCTTGGAAAAGGACACAGATACGCAGTATTTT. Translated: CASSLEKDTDTQYF.